A single sample is the source of the 32 T cell receptor beta chains below, sequenced in a study of blood T cells in healthy people across ages. Combining a sample-barcoded 5' primer with a J-beta primer mix, a second PCR ran for roughly 7 to 12 cycles. Using its own MiXCR run on the 5' RACE reads, TCRdb lists one record per CDR3 protein. The sample yields roughly 1.6 million distinct CDR3 sequences, approximately 32% seen once. Material: blood. The receptors here all came from a woman between 25 and 40 years old in good health.

This chain connects TRBV12-3 or TRBV12-4 to TRBJ2-7, with D perhaps matching TRBD2 (6 bases). V was cut by 7 bases and J by 0 bases, with 16 bases left in between. This CDR3 spans 15 amino acids. CDR3 in DNA: TGTGCCAGCACCCTGGGGGGAACACCCTCCTACGAGCAGTACTTC. Protein sequence: CASTLGGTPSYEQYF.

This rearrangement joins TRBV28 to TRBJ2-1; D remains unclear. The CDR3 runs to 12 residues. CDR1 is MDHEN, CDR2 SYDVKM, per germline. Trimming stripped 2 bases from V and 11 bases from J, with 10 bases between. The CDR3 coding sequence is TGTGCCAGCAGTTTACGGACCGGACAGCAGTTCTTC. Translated, it gives CASSLRTGQQFF.

This clonotype appeared a few times. V gene TRBV10-3 combines with J gene TRBJ1-2; 7 bases fit TRBD1. Germline V CDR1 and CDR2: ENHRY, SYGVKD. After removal of 8 bases from V and 6 bases from J, the junction contained 12 bases not matched to a gene. This CDR3 spans 14 amino acids. CDR3 sequence (DNA): TGTGCCATCGGGGGTAACAGGGGTGCGGATGGCTACACCTTC. Translating it yields CAIGGNRGADGYTF.

This clonotype came up a few times. This chain connects TRBV27 to TRBJ2-1, with 13 nucleotides matching TRBD2. The trim removed 5 bases at V and 9 bases at J, leaving 7 bases unmatched. From germline, CDR1 is MNHEY and CDR2 SMNVEV (reference sequence). The CDR3 spans 15 residues. CDR3 amino acids: CASSPTSGGAGEQFF. In DNA form, the CDR3 reads TGTGCCAGCAGTCCAACTAGCGGGGGGGCTGGTGAGCAGTTCTTC.

Here the CDR3 DNA reads TGCGCCAGCAGCGAACAGGGCTGGATTGCCAAAAACATTCAGTACTTC. Translated, it gives CASSEQGWIAKNIQYF. The gene calls are TRBV5-1 and TRBJ2-4; tentatively, D is TRBD1 (6 bases). Germline CDR1 is SGHRS and CDR2 is YFSETQ. Deletions cut 4 bases from V and 1 base from J, with 15 bases between. This CDR3 comprises 16 residues.

This clonotype was seen only a few times. The J gene is TRBJ1-1, the V gene TRBV5-6; weak D call: TRBD1 (5 bases). Germline V gene data show CDR1 as SGHDT and CDR2 as YYEEEE. The CDR3 spans 15 residues. Deletions cut 0 bases from V and 1 base from J, with 10 bases between. The CDR3 DNA reads as TGTGCCAGCAGCTTGGCGGGGGGAAAGAACACTGAAGCTTTCTTT. This sequence encodes CASSLAGGKNTEAFF.

This clonotype was picked up a small number of times. The V gene is TRBV15, the J gene TRBJ1-6; maybe TRBD1 (5 bases). Germline loops: CDR1 LNHNV, CDR2 YYDKDF (reference sequence). Trimming left V 0 bases short and J 7 bases short, with 16 bases between. CDR3 length: 17 residues. The CDR3 spells CATSRDPPQGPNSPLHF. CDR3 bases: TGTGCCACCAGCAGAGACCCCCCGCAGGGCCCAAATTCACCCCTCCACTTT.

This chain links TRBV28 with TRBJ2-1, with 7 bases identical to TRBD2. Germline CDR1 reads MDHEN; CDR2 reads SYDVKM. The V and J ends lost 11 bases and 0 bases, in that order; junction bases with no gene match: 10. This CDR3 region has 15 residues. The CDR3 region has the DNA TGTGCCTCCACTAGCGCCCGGAGCTCCTACAATGAGCAGTTCTTC. Translated, it gives CASTSARSSYNEQFF.

For this clonotype: A much larger clone lies a single base off, so this may be a read error. The genes are TRBV7-3 and TRBJ2-4, with D maybe TRBD2 (5 bases). The germline V gene has CDR1 SGHTA and CDR2 FQGTGA. V was clipped by 4 bases and J by 9 bases, with 13 bases between them. CDR3 length: 13 residues. CDR3 in DNA: TGTGCCAGCAGCTCTGACGGGGATGGCATTCAGTACTTC. Amino acid sequence: CASSSDGDGIQYF.

The chain is built from TRBV24-1 and TRBJ2-1; 8 bases are a match to TRBD2. This CDR3 comprises 18 residues. V shed 4 bases and J 3 bases; nucleotides not matched to a gene: 13. CDR1 KGHDR and CDR2 SFDVKD come from the germline V gene. The CDR3 nucleotides read TGTGCCACCAGTGACCCCGGTCCGGGGGGGACAATCTACAATGAGCAGTTCTTC. Its translation: CATSDPGPGGTIYNEQFF.

In its sample, this clonotype was seen a few times. This chain uses TRBV6-5 with TRBJ2-2; maybe TRBD2 (6 bases). The CDR3 length is 13 residues. In germline, CDR1 is MNHEY, CDR2 SVGAGI. The V end lost 7 bases, the J end lost 7 bases, and 13 bases lay between the germline ends. CDR3 in amino acids: CASTLLGGGELFF. DNA for the CDR3: TGTGCCAGCACCTTACTGGGAGGCGGGGAGCTGTTTTTT.

The chain is built from TRBV5-1 and TRBJ2-1; the D gene is possibly TRBD2 (6 bases). The ends were cut back, 4 bases at V and 5 bases at J, with 19 bases in the middle. From germline, CDR1 is SGHRS and CDR2 YFSETQ. The CDR3 is made up of 16 amino acids. Written as DNA, the CDR3 is TGCGCCAGCAGCCTCCAAAGTAGCGGTTTGGACAATGAGCAGTTCTTC. This encodes CASSLQSSGLDNEQFF.

This clonotype was counted many times. V gene TRBV7-9 combines with J gene TRBJ1-2; 8 nucleotides match TRBD1. CDR1 is SEHNR and CDR2 is FQNEAQ in the germline V gene (reference sequence). The CDR3 sequence is 14 residues long. V dropped 5 bases and J dropped 4; count of bases not matched to a gene: 6. CDR3 in DNA: TGTGCCAGCAGCAGTGGACAGGGAATCTATGGCTACACCTTC. The encoded protein is CASSSGQGIYGYTF.

The chain links TRBV11-2 to TRBJ2-1; D is unresolved. CDR3 size: 12 residues. V lost 4 bases to trimming and J lost 6 bases, with 7 bases between them. Germline lookup yields CDR1 SGHAT and CDR2 FQNNGV. CDR3 region: CASSSEINEQFF. CDR3 nucleotide sequence: TGTGCCAGCAGCTCCGAGATCAATGAGCAGTTCTTC.

In this sample, this clonotype turned up a few times. This CDR3 is CASSQDAQRKGAGNQPQHF. DNA for the CDR3: TGCGCCAGCAGCCAAGATGCGCAGAGAAAGGGAGCAGGCAATCAGCCCCAGCATTTT. The V and J genes are TRBV4-1 and TRBJ1-5; D remains ambiguous. This CDR3 comprises 19 residues. V lost 0 bases to trimming and J lost 2 bases, with 20 bases between them. CDR1 is MGHRA and CDR2 is YSYEKL in the germline V gene.

This chain links TRBV7-9 with TRBJ2-3; maybe TRBD1 (8 bases). The V gene's germline CDR1 is SEHNR and CDR2 FQNEAQ (reference sequence). The CDR3 extends over 15 amino acids. With 8 bases removed from V and 3 bases from J, the gap between germline ends came to 18 bases. CDR3 residues: CASETGGARTDTQYF. The CDR3 DNA sequence: TGTGCCAGCGAAACAGGGGGGGCTCGGACAGATACGCAGTATTTT.

The CDR3 coding sequence is TGTGCCAGCAGCCAAGGATCTGTTCTCGGTCAGCCCCAGCATTTT. This translates into CASSQGSVLGQPQHF. The chain carries TRBV9 and TRBJ1-5; no reliable D call. CDR1 is SGDLS, CDR2 YYNGEE, per germline. CDR3 length equals 15 residues. V was cut by 4 bases and J by 6 bases, with 17 bases left in between.

Turning to this clonotype: Relative to the germline gene, one junction end is altered; a read error may explain this. The V and J genes are TRBV3-1 and TRBJ2-5; D is unresolved. The CDR3 contains 12 residues. CDR1 and CDR2 from the germline V gene are LGHDT and YNNKEL (reference sequence). The CDR3 region is CASSQAQGTQYF. DNA of the CDR3: TGTGCCAGCAGCCAAGCTCAAGGGACCCAGTACTTC.

Worth noting for this clonotype: Germline and junction disagree at one end, which may indicate a read error. CDR3 region: CANSLAIGSGTYNEQFF. Written as DNA, the CDR3 is TGCGCCAACAGCTTGGCCATCGGTAGCGGGACCTACAATGAGCAGTTCTTC. The J gene is TRBJ2-1, the V gene TRBV5-1; TRBD2 agrees at 8 bases. In germline, CDR1 is SGHRS, CDR2 YFSETQ. The CDR3 contains 17 residues.

The chain has TRBV5-5 and TRBJ2-1; D perhaps matches TRBD2 (6 bases). Germline V CDR1 and CDR2: SGHKS, YYEKEE (reference sequence). V was cut by 1 base and J by 2 bases, with 13 bases left in between. The CDR3 consists of 16 residues. The CDR3 DNA follows: TGTGCCAGCAGCTTGCAGCCGGGAGTGGCCTACAATGAGCAGTTCTTC. Translated: CASSLQPGVAYNEQFF.

The chain combines TRBV27 with TRBJ2-1; 8 nucleotides align to TRBD2. Germline V CDR1 and CDR2: MNHEY, SMNVEV (reference sequence). This CDR3 is 17 amino acids long. With 3 bases clipped from V and 1 base from J, the junction kept 8 bases outside the gene matches. In DNA form, the CDR3 reads TGTGCCAGCAGTTTTGACACTACTAGCGGATCCTACAATGAGCAGTTCTTC. This sequence encodes CASSFDTTSGSYNEQFF.

This clonotype has just a few counts. V usage is TRBV10-3 and J usage is TRBJ2-7; D remains ambiguous. Trimming pared 0 bases from V and 6 bases from J, leaving 6 bases between. The CDR3 is made up of 12 amino acids. Looked up from germline, CDR1 is ENHRY and CDR2 is SYGVKD. CDR3 region: CAISESYSEQYF. In nucleotides, the CDR3 is TGTGCCATCAGTGAGTCATACAGCGAGCAGTACTTC.

This clonotype was observed many times. This rearrangement joins TRBV5-1 to TRBJ2-1; 10 bases are shared with TRBD2. V lost 4 bases, J lost 1 base, and 2 bases stayed unmatched. The germline V gene has CDR1 SGHRS and CDR2 YFSETQ. The CDR3 totals 15 residues. CDR3 sequence: CASSSSGGSYNEQFF. Here the CDR3 DNA reads TGCGCCAGCAGCAGTAGCGGGGGGTCCTACAATGAGCAGTTCTTC.

This rearrangement joins TRBV18 to TRBJ1-1; 7 nucleotides agree with TRBD1. Trimming at V came to 0 bases and at J to 0 bases, leaving 13 bases not matched to a gene. CDR3 length: 19 amino acids. Looked up from germline, CDR1 is KGHSH and CDR2 is LQKENI. The chain's CDR3 is CASSPPADRAPYMNTEAFF. As DNA, the CDR3 is TGTGCCAGCTCACCACCGGCTGACAGGGCACCTTATATGAACACTGAAGCTTTCTTT.

This chain uses TRBV7-9 with TRBJ1-2; 8 nucleotides line up with TRBD1. The CDR3 covers 18 residues. V dropped 1 base and J dropped 7; count of bases not matched to a gene: 17. The germline CDR1 and CDR2 sequences are SEHNR and FQNEAQ (reference sequence). Here the CDR3 DNA reads TGTGCCAGCAGCTTAGGTGGAATCAGGGGGCGAGGTATCTCTGGCTACACCTTC. Translating gives CASSLGGIRGRGISGYTF.

On this clonotype itself: This could be a read error, since a much larger clone is one nucleotide away. The chain has TRBV29-1 and TRBJ2-4; tentatively, D is TRBD2 (5 bases). The CDR3 sequence is 13 residues long. Germline-derived CDR1 and CDR2 are SQVTM and ANQGSEA. In DNA form, the CDR3 reads TGCAGCGTTGAGGAGGTAGCCAAAAACACTCAGTACTTC. Residues: CSVEEVAKNTQYF.

The chain uses TRBV5-4 and TRBJ2-7; 8 bases fit TRBD2. The assigned J gene may be wrong: the sequence end matches TRBJ2-5 better. The CDR3 extends over 16 amino acids. The germline CDR1 and CDR2 sequences are SGHNT and YYREEE (reference sequence). CDR3 bases: TGTGCCAGCAGCTTGAAAAGCGGGGGCCTTGTAGAGACCCAGTACTTC. This encodes CASSLKSGGLVETQYF.

As concerns this clonotype: An end of the junction does not agree with germline; a read error may underlie this. V gene TRBV20-1 combines with J gene TRBJ2-7; 10 bases fit TRBD1. The V gene's germline CDR1 is DFQATT and CDR2 SNEGSKA (reference sequence). The CDR3 is made up of 14 amino acids. The CDR3 DNA follows: TGCAGTGCTCCCCGACAGGGGGCCTCCTACGAGCAGTGCTTC. Translating gives CSAPRQGASYEQCF.

The chain uses TRBV3-1 and TRBJ2-2; TRBD2 matches at 10 bases. CDR3 size: 18 residues. The ends lost 6 bases at V and 0 bases at J; junction bases unmatched: 10. Germline CDR1 LGHDT, CDR2 YNNKEL (reference sequence). The CDR3 bases are TGTGCCAGCAGTTTACCGGGACTAGCGATTCCGAACACCGGGGAGCTGTTTTTT. It encodes CASSLPGLAIPNTGELFF.

The chain couples TRBV7-9 to TRBJ2-7; 8 positions agree with TRBD2. Germline CDR1 and CDR2: SEHNR and FQNEAQ (reference sequence). J was trimmed by 5 bases and V by 8 bases; bases with no gene match: 8. The CDR3 runs to 13 residues. CDR3 loop: CASRGTRPDEQYF. CDR3 DNA sequence: TGTGCCAGCCGCGGGACTAGACCCGACGAGCAGTACTTC.

The sample holds many counts of this clonotype. This sequence joins TRBV29-1 and TRBJ2-5; 10 positions match TRBD2. V was clipped by 6 bases and J by 1 base; unmatched bases: 11. The CDR3 is 16 amino acids. The germline gives CDR1 SQVTM, CDR2 ANQGSEA. The chain's CDR3 is CSVVAASGGTQETQYF. The CDR3 nucleotides are TGCAGCGTGGTCGCCGCTAGCGGGGGAACCCAAGAGACCCAGTACTTC. Looking up the rest from reference TRBV29-1 and TRBJ2-5 gives the full variable domain: SAVISQKPSRDICQRGTSLTIQCQVDSQVTMMFWYRQQPGQSLTLIATANQGSEATYESGFVIDKFPISRPNLTFSTLTVSNMSPEDSSIYLCSVVAASGGTQETQYFGPGTRLLVL.

This clonotype was observed a handful of times. The J gene is TRBJ2-3, the V gene TRBV7-8; perhaps TRBD1 as D (6 bases). The CDR3 totals 19 residues. Germline loops: CDR1 SGHVS, CDR2 FQNEAQ. Deletions cut 6 bases from V and 1 base from J, with 26 bases between. Here the CDR3 DNA reads TGTGCCAGCAGTGGGGCGCAGGGGCGGCCGGCGCTACGCACAGATACGCAGTATTTT. Its translation is CASSGAQGRPALRTDTQYF.